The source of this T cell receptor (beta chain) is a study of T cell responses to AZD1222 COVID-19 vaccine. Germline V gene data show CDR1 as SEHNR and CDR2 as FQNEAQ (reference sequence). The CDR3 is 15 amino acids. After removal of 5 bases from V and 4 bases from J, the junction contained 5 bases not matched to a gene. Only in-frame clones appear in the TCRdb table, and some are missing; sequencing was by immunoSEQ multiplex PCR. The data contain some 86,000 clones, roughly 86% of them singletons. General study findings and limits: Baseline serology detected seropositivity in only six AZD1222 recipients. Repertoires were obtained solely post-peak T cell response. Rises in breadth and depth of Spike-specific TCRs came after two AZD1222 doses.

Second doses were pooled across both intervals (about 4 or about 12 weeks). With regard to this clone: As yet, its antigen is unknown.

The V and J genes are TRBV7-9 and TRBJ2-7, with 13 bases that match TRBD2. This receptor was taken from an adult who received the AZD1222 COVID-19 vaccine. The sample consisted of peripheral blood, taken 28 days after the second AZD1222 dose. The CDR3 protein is CASSGSGLAGYEQYF. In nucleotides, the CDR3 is TGTGCCAGCAGCGGATCGGGACTAGCGGGATACGAGCAGTACTTC.